These 23 T cell receptor beta chains were all obtained from the same sample, sequenced in a study of technical replicates of blood from several donors. Sequencing used immunoSEQ multiplex PCR; TCRdb keeps in-frame clones, though not all of them. In the table there are about 64,000 clones, approximately 86% of which are singletons. Material for sequencing was PBMCs. The receptor source for this set is a human donor in good health. Some clones in this sample may be carry-over from other donors' samples.

The chain uses TRBV5-5 and TRBJ2-1, with D possibly being TRBD1 (5 bases). Germline values: CDR1 SGHKS, CDR2 YYEKEE (reference sequence). V dropped 1 base and J dropped 7 bases, with 12 bases sitting between them. The CDR3 is made up of 14 amino acids. CDR3 sequence (DNA): TGTGCCAGCAGCTTGACCCAGGGATTGAATGAGCAGTTCTTC. This translates into CASSLTQGLNEQFF.

The genes are TRBV29-1 and TRBJ2-2; 10 bases align to TRBD1. The germline gives CDR1 SQVTM, CDR2 ANQGSEA. J was trimmed by 3 bases and V by 7 bases; bases with no gene match: 2. The length of the CDR3 is 13 residues. The DNA of the CDR3 is TGCAGCGCAGGACAGGGGGACACCGGGGAGCTGTTTTTT. Residues: CSAGQGDTGELFF.

The rearrangement uses TRBV4-2 and TRBJ2-2; TRBD1 aligns across 7 bases. The CDR3 is 15 amino acids. Germline V gene data show CDR1 as LGHNA and CDR2 as YNFKEQ. The V gene end was trimmed by 5 bases and the J gene end by 1 base; junction bases not matched to a gene: 4. For the CDR3, the DNA is TGTGCCAGCAGCTGGACAGGCGAGAACACCGGGGAGCTGTTTTTT. Amino acid sequence: CASSWTGENTGELFF.

Turning to this clone: One junction end disagrees with the germline gene, perhaps due to a read error. The chain uses TRBV23-1 and TRBJ2-3; 10 nucleotides match TRBD1. TRBV23-1 is filed as an ORF, its function uncertain. The CDR3 contains 15 residues. Written as DNA, the CDR3 is TGCGCCAGCAGATCCGGGACAGGGGACACAAATACGCAGTATTTT. It yields the protein CASRSGTGDTNTQYF.

Here the CDR3 reads CASSRDYANTGELFF. The DNA for the CDR3 is TGTGCCAGCAGCCGGGATTACGCGAACACCGGGGAGCTGTTTTTT. V gene TRBV5-4 combines with J gene TRBJ2-2, with TRBD2 as a possible D gene (5 bases). V lost 4 bases, J lost 0 bases, and 10 bases lay in between. Germline CDR1 is SGHNT and CDR2 is YYREEE (reference sequence). This CDR3 spans 15 amino acids.

This clone was observed a single time. V usage is TRBV30 and J usage is TRBJ1-2; 9 bases are a match to TRBD1. This CDR3 is 14 amino acids long. The germline CDR1 and CDR2 sequences are GTSNPN and SVGIG (reference sequence). After removal of 4 bases from V and 6 bases from J, the junction contained 9 bases not matched to a gene. The CDR3 region is CAWTPGTGQNGYTF. DNA of the CDR3: TGTGCCTGGACTCCCGGGACAGGGCAAAATGGCTACACCTTC.

The genes are TRBV10-3 and TRBJ1-2; 9 nucleotides agree with TRBD1. Trimming cost V 4 bases and J 8 bases; bases outside gene matches: 2. This CDR3 is 12 amino acids long. In germline, CDR1 is ENHRY, CDR2 SYGVKD. CDR3 loop: CAISGDRVGYTF. The CDR3 nucleotides are TGTGCCATCAGTGGGGACAGGGTCGGCTACACCTTC.

The chain recombines TRBV30 with TRBJ2-2; D is unresolved. CDR1 and CDR2 (germline): GTSNPN, SVGIG (reference sequence). The CDR3 is 13 amino acids. V dropped 2 bases and J dropped 7 bases, with 11 bases sitting between them. CDR3 DNA: TGTGCCTGGAGTATGATAGCTGGCGGGGAGCTGTTTTTT. This sequence encodes CAWSMIAGGELFF.

The chain employs TRBV7-3 and TRBJ1-4, with TRBD1 as a possible D gene (5 bases). From germline, CDR1 is SGHTA and CDR2 FQGTGA. The CDR3 is made up of 13 amino acids. Trimming pared 5 bases from V and 3 bases from J, leaving 7 bases between. CDR3 amino acids: CASSMGPNEKLFF. The CDR3 DNA reads as TGTGCCAGCAGCATGGGGCCTAATGAAAAACTGTTTTTT.

The chain recombines TRBV7-9 with TRBJ1-2; 7 bases are a match to TRBD1. Germline CDR1 and CDR2: SEHNR and FQNEAQ (reference sequence). The V and J ends lost 1 base and 7 bases, in that order; junction bases with no gene match: 9. This CDR3 is built from 15 residues. The CDR3 sequence is CASSLERGTDRGYTF. The CDR3 DNA sequence: TGTGCCAGCAGCTTAGAGAGAGGGACAGATCGTGGCTACACCTTC.

V usage is TRBV7-2 and J usage is TRBJ2-3, with TRBD2 matching over 8 bases. Trimming took 5 bases from V and 3 from J; bases not matched to a gene: 4. Germline V gives CDR1 SGHTA, CDR2 FQGNSA. The CDR3 covers 14 residues. The CDR3 bases are TGTGCCAGCAGCCCCCGGGAGGGAACAGATACGCAGTATTTT. The encoded protein is CASSPREGTDTQYF. The whole variable domain, remainder taken from reference TRBV7-2 and TRBJ2-3, is GAGVSQSPSNKVTEKGKDVELRCDPISGHTALYWYRQSLGQGLEFLIYFQGNSAPDKSGLPSDRFSAERTGGSVSTLTIQRTQQEDSAVYLCASSPREGTDTQYFGPGTRLTVL.

This rearrangement joins TRBV19 to TRBJ2-7, with TRBD1 matching 7 bases. Unmatched junction bases numbered 19, after V lost 7 bases and J lost 4 bases. The CDR3 consists of 17 residues. Per the germline V gene, CDR1 is LNHDA and CDR2 is SQIVND (reference sequence). The CDR3 spells CASTERGAATGTYEQYF. Here the CDR3 DNA reads TGTGCCAGTACCGAAAGGGGTGCCGCGACAGGGACATACGAGCAGTACTTC.

This clone was detected only a few times. The chain has TRBV5-1 and TRBJ2-7; 13 bases are shared with TRBD2. The J segment lost 5 bases and the V segment lost 3 bases, leaving 8 bases of the junction unmatched. Germline CDR1 SGHRS, CDR2 YFSETQ. The CDR3 totals 16 residues. The CDR3 sequence: CASSSTSGGTFHEQYF. CDR3 nucleotide sequence: TGCGCCAGCAGCTCGACTAGCGGGGGGACCTTTCACGAGCAGTACTTC.

The genes are TRBV11-3 and TRBJ2-7, with 8 bases matching TRBD1. Germline CDR1 SGHNT, CDR2 YENEEA. After removal of 1 base from V and 5 bases from J, the junction contained 10 bases not matched to a gene. This CDR3 spans 16 amino acids. CDR3 protein: CASSLGTTGDGDEQYF. In nucleotides, the CDR3 is TGTGCCAGCAGCTTAGGTACGACAGGGGACGGGGACGAGCAGTACTTC.

This chain uses TRBV18 with TRBJ1-3, with a possible D match to TRBD1 (6 bases). Deletions cut 0 bases from V and 0 bases from J, with 9 bases between. This CDR3 comprises 16 residues. Germline CDR1 KGHSH, CDR2 LQKENI. CDR3 in DNA: TGTGCCAGCTCACCACCCACAGGGCGCTCTGGAAACACCATATATTTT. It translates to CASSPPTGRSGNTIYF. The whole variable domain, filled in from reference TRBV18 and TRBJ1-3, reads NAGVMQNPRHLVRRRGQEARLRCSPMKGHSHVYWYRQLPEEGLKFMVYLQKENIIDESGMPKERFSAEFPKEGPSILRIQQVVRGDSAAYFCASSPPTGRSGNTIYFGEGSWLTVV.

The chain is built from TRBV2 and TRBJ2-7; 9 nucleotides match TRBD1. The CDR3 consists of 16 residues. V lost 10 bases to trimming and J lost 4 bases; unmatched junction nucleotides: 17. Germline loops: CDR1 SNHLY, CDR2 FYNNEI. This CDR3 reads CATKQVGQGPNYEQYF. CDR3 nucleotide sequence: TGTGCCACTAAGCAAGTCGGACAGGGGCCCAATTACGAGCAGTACTTC.

The V and J genes are TRBV7-2 and TRBJ1-6; no definite D call. V was clipped by 1 base and J by 0 bases, with 13 bases between them. Per germline, CDR1 SGHTA and CDR2 FQGNSA. This CDR3 has 18 amino acids. The CDR3 spells CASSLGAIVSSYNSPLHF. The CDR3 DNA follows: TGTGCCAGCAGCTTAGGGGCAATCGTAAGCTCCTATAATTCACCCCTCCACTTT.

The chain uses TRBV7-6 and TRBJ2-1, with a possible D match to TRBD1 (5 bases). Germline values: CDR1 SGHVS, CDR2 FNYEAQ. The V end was cut by 2 bases, the J end by 3 bases, with 8 bases between. The CDR3 has 14 residues. The CDR3 here is CASSLQGFYNEQFF. The CDR3 DNA is TGTGCCAGCAGCTTACAGGGATTCTACAATGAGCAGTTCTTC. The full variable domain, rest sourced from reference TRBV7-6 and TRBJ2-1, is GAGVSQSPRYKVTKRGQDVALRCDPISGHVSLYWYRQALGQGPEFLTYFNYEAQQDKSGLPNDRFSAERPEGSISTLTIQRTEQRDSAMYRCASSLQGFYNEQFFGPGTRLTVL.

The chain combines TRBV19 with TRBJ2-1; 8 bases line up with TRBD1. This CDR3 region has 18 residues. Germline V lookup: CDR1 LNHDA, CDR2 SQIVND (reference sequence). V was clipped by 5 bases and J by 0 bases; unmatched bases: 12. DNA of the CDR3: TGTGCCAGTAGTTTAATACGACAGGGGCAATCCTCCTACAATGAGCAGTTCTTC. Translation gives CASSLIRQGQSSYNEQFF.

The chain uses TRBV9 and TRBJ2-4; D remains ambiguous. Per the germline V gene, CDR1 is SGDLS and CDR2 is YYNGEE. The CDR3 runs 14 residues. V shed 0 bases and J shed 8 bases, with 12 bases lying between them. In DNA form, the CDR3 reads TGTGCCAGCAGCGTAGGCAACGTCTATGACATTCAGTACTTC. Translated, it gives CASSVGNVYDIQYF.

This clone was seen just once. In DNA, the CDR3 is TGTGCCACCAGCAGTGCGGGGGCAGGGAGAGAGACCCAGTACTTC. Residues: CATSSAGAGRETQYF. This rearrangement joins TRBV15 to TRBJ2-5; perhaps TRBD2 as D (7 bases). The germline CDR1 and CDR2 sequences are LNHNV and YYDKDF (reference sequence). Trimming left V 3 bases short and J 4 bases short, with 15 bases between. This CDR3 region has 15 residues. Full variable domain (outside the CDR3, taken from reference TRBV15 and TRBJ2-5): DAMVIQNPRYQVTQFGKPVTLSCSQTLNHNVMYWYQQKSSQAPKLLFHYYDKDFNNEADTPDNFQSRRPNTSFCFLDIRSPGLGDTAMYLCATSSAGAGRETQYFGPGTRLLVL.

The V gene is TRBV18, the J gene TRBJ2-2; 9 bases agree with TRBD1. Germline CDR1 is KGHSH and CDR2 is LQKENI. Trimming took 3 bases from V and 4 from J; bases not matched to a gene: 9. The CDR3 has 17 amino acids. The CDR3 loop reads CASSPNRGLRVTGELFF. CDR3 DNA: TGTGCCAGCTCACCGAACAGGGGGCTGAGAGTCACCGGGGAGCTGTTTTTT. The entire variable domain, with the rest obtained from reference TRBV18 and TRBJ2-2, is as follows: NAGVMQNPRHLVRRRGQEARLRCSPMKGHSHVYWYRQLPEEGLKFMVYLQKENIIDESGMPKERFSAEFPKEGPSILRIQQVVRGDSAAYFCASSPNRGLRVTGELFFGEGSRLTVL.

This sequence joins TRBV5-1 and TRBJ2-2; 7 bases are a match to TRBD2. The CDR3 length is 17 residues. The trim removed 1 base at V and 1 base at J, leaving 7 bases unmatched. Germline V gene sequence: CDR1 SGHRS, CDR2 YFSETQ. The DNA for the CDR3 is TGCGCCAGCAGCTTGAAGAAGACGGGGGGGAACACCGGGGAGCTGTTTTTT. This gives the protein CASSLKKTGGNTGELFF.